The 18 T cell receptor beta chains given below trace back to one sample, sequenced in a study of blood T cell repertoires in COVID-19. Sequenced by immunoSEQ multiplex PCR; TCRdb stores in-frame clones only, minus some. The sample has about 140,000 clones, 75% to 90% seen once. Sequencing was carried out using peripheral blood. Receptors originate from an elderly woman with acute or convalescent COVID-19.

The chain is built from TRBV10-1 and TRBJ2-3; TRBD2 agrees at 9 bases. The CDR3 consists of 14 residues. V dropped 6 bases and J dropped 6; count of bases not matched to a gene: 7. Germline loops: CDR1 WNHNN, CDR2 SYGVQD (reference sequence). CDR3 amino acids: CASSPGTSLDTQYF. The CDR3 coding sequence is TGCGCCAGCAGCCCCGGGACTAGCTTGGATACGCAGTATTTT.

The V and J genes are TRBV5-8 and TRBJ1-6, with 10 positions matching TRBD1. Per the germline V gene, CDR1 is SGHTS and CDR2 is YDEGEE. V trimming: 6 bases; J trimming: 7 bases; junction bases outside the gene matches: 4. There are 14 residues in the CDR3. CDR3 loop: CASTRDRGNSPLHF. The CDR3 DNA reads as TGTGCCAGCACCCGGGACAGGGGAAATTCACCCCTCCACTTT.

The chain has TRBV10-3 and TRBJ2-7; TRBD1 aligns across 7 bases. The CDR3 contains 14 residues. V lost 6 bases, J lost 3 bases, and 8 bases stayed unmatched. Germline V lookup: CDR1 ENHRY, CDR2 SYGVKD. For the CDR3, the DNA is TGTGCCATCAGCGATAGACAGGGAAACTACGAGCAGTACTTC. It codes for CAISDRQGNYEQYF.

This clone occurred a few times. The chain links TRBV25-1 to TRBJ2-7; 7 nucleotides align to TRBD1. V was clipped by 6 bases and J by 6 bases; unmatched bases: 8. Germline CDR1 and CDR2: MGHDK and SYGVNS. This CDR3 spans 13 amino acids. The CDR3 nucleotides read TGTGCCAGCAGGGAGTCAGGGGGTAGCGAGCAGTACTTC. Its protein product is CASRESGGSEQYF.

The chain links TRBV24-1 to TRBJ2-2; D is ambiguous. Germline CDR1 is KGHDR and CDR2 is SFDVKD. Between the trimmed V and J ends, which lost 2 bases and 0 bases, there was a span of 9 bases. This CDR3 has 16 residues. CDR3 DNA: TGTGCCACCAGTGATTCTGGCAGAACGAACACCGGGGAGCTGTTTTTT. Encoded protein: CATSDSGRTNTGELFF.

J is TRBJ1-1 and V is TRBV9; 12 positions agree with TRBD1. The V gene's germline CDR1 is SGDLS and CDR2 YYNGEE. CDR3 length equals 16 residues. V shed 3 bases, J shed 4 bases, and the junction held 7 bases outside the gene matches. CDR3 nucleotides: TGTGCCAGCAGCGCGGGACAGGGGGCGCGGCTCACTGAAGCTTTCTTT. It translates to CASSAGQGARLTEAFF.

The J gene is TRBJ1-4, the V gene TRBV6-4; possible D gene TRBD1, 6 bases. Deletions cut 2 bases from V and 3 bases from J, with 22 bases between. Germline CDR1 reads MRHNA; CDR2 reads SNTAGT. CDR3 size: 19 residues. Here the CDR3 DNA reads TGTGCCAGCAGTGACACGGCACCACAGGGTCGGCGCGCTAATGAAAAACTGTTTTTT. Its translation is CASSDTAPQGRRANEKLFF.

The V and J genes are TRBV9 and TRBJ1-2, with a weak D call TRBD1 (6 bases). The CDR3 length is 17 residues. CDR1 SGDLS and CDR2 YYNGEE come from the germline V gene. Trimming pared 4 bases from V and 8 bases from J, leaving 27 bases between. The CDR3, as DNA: TGTGCCAGCAGCCCTCAGGGACATAATCAACGGAACCAGGGCTACACCTTC. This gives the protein CASSPQGHNQRNQGYTF.

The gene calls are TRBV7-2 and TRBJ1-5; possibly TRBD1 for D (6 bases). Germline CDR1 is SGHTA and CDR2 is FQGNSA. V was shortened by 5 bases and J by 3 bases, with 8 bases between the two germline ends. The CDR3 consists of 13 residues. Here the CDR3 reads CASSGGANQPQHF. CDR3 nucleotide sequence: TGTGCCAGCAGCGGGGGGGCCAATCAGCCCCAGCATTTT.

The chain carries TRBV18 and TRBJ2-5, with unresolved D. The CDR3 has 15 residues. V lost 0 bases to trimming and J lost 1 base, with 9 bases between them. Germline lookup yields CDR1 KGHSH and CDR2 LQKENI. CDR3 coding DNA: TGTGCCAGCTCACCACCCTCGGTCCCCCAAGAGACCCAGTACTTC. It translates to CASSPPSVPQETQYF.

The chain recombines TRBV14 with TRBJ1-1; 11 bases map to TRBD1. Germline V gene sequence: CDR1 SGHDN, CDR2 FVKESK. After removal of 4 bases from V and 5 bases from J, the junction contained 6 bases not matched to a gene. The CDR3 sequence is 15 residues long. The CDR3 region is CASSPWTGGITEAFF. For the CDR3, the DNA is TGTGCCAGCAGCCCGTGGACAGGGGGCATAACTGAAGCTTTCTTT.

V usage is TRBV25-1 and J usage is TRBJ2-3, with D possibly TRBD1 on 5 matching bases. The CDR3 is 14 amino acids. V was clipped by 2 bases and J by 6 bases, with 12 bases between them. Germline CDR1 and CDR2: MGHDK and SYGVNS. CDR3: CASSEGGRGDTQYF. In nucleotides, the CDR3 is TGTGCCAGCAGTGAAGGTGGTAGGGGCGATACGCAGTATTTT.

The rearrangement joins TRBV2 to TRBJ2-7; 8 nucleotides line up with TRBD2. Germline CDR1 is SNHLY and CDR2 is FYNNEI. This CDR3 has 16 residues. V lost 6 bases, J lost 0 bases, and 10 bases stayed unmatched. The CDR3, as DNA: TGTGCCAGCAGAAACGGGGGGGCCGATCGCTCCTACGAGCAGTACTTC. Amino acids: CASRNGGADRSYEQYF.

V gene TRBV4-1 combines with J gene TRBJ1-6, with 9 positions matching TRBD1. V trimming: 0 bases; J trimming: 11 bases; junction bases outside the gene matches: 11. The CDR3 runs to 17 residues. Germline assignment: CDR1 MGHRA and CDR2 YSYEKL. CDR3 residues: CASSQENTGGRHAPLHF. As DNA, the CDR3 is TGCGCCAGCAGCCAAGAGAACACAGGGGGCCGTCACGCACCCCTCCACTTT.

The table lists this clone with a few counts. This chain's CDR3 is CASSQGTRRDTGELFF. The CDR3, as DNA: TGCGCCAGCAGCCAAGGAACGCGGCGAGACACCGGGGAGCTGTTTTTT. The chain uses TRBV4-3 and TRBJ2-2; D ambiguous. The CDR3 consists of 16 residues. Looked up from germline, CDR1 is LGHNA and CDR2 is YSLEER. V lost 1 base and J 3 bases, leaving 12 bases between the germline ends.

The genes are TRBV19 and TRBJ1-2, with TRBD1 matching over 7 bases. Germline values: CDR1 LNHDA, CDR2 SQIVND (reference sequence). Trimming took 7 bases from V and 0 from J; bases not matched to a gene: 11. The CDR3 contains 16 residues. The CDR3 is CASKTGQSRANYGYTF. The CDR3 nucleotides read TGTGCCAGTAAGACGGGACAGTCAAGAGCTAACTATGGCTACACCTTC.

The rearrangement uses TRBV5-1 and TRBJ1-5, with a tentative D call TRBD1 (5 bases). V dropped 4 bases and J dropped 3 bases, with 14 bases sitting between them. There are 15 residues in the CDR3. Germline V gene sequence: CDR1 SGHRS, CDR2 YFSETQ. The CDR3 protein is CASSPAGPYNQPQHF. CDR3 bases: TGCGCCAGCAGCCCAGCAGGGCCTTACAATCAGCCCCAGCATTTT. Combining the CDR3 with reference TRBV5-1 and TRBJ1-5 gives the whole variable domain KAGVTQTPRYLIKTRGQQVTLSCSPISGHRSVSWYQQTPGQGLQFLFEYFSETQRNKGNFPGRFSGRQFSNSRSEMNVSTLELGDSALYLCASSPAGPYNQPQHFGDGTRLSIL.

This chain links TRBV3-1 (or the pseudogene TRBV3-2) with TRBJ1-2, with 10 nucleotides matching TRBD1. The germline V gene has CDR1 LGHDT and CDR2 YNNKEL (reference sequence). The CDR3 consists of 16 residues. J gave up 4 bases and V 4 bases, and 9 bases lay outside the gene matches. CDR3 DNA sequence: TGTGCCAGCAGCCCCGTCGAGGGACAGGGGATCTATGGCTACACCTTC. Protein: CASSPVEGQGIYGYTF.